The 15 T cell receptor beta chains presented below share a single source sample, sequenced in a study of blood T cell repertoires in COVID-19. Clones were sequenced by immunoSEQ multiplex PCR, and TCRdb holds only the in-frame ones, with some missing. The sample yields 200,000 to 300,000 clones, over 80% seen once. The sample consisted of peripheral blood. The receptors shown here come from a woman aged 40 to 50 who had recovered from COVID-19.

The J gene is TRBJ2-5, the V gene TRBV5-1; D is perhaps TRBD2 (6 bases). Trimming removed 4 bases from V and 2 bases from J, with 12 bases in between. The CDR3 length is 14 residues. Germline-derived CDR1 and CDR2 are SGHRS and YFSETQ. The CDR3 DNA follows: TGCGCCAGCAGCCCCCCGGCGGGGCAAGAGACCCAGTACTTC. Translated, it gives CASSPPAGQETQYF.

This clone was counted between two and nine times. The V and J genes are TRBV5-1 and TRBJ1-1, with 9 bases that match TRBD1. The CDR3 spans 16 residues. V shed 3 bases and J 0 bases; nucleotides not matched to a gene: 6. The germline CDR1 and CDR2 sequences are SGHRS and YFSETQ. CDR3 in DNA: TGCGCCAGCAGCTCGGGACAGGGCGGGATGAACACTGAAGCTTTCTTT. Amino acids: CASSSGQGGMNTEAFF.

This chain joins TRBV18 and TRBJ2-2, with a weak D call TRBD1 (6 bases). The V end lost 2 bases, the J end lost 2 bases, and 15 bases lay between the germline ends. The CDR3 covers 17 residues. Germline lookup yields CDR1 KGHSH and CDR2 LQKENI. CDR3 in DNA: TGTGCCAGCTCACCATCCTCCGGGACAATAAACACCGGGGAGCTGTTTTTT. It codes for CASSPSSGTINTGELFF.

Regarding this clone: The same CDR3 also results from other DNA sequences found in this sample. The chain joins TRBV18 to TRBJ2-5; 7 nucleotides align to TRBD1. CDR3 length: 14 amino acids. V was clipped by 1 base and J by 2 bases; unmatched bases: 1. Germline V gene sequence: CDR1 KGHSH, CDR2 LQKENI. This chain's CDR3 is CASSPLTGQETQYF. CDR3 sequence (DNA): TGTGCCAGCTCACCACTGACAGGGCAAGAGACCCAGTACTTC.

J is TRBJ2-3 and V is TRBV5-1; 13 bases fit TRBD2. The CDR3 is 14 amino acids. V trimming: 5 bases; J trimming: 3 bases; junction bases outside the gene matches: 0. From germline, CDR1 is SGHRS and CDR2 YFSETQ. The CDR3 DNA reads TGCGCCAGCAGACTAGCGGGGGGGACAGATACGCAGTATTTT. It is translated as CASRLAGGTDTQYF.

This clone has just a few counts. The CDR3 region is CAEGNLDQPQHF. In DNA, the CDR3 is TGTGCCGAGGGCAACCTAGATCAGCCCCAGCATTTT. V gene TRBV28 combines with J gene TRBJ1-5; D not certain. Germline lookup yields CDR1 MDHEN and CDR2 SYDVKM. The V gene lost 11 bases and the J gene lost 5 bases, with 13 bases spanning the gap. This CDR3 comprises 12 residues.

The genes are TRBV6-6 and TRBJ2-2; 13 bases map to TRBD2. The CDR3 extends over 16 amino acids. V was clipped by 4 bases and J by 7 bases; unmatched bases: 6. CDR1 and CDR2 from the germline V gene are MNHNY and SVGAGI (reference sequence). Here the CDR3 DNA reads TGTGCCAGCAGTTGGGGACTAGCGGGGAGTGACGGGGAGCTGTTTTTT. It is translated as CASSWGLAGSDGELFF.

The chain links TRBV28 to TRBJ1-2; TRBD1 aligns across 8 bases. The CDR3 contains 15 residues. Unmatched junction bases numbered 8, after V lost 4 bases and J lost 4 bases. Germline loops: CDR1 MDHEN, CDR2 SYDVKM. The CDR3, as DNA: TGTGCCAGCAGTTCAAGGACAGGGACCTCCTATGGCTACACCTTC. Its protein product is CASSSRTGTSYGYTF.

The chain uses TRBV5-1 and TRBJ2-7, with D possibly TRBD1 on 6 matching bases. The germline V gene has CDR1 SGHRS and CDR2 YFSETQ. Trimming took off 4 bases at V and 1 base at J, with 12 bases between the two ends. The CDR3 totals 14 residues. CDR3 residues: CASSRTAGSYEQYF. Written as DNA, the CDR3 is TGCGCCAGCAGCCGGACAGCAGGGTCCTACGAGCAGTACTTC.

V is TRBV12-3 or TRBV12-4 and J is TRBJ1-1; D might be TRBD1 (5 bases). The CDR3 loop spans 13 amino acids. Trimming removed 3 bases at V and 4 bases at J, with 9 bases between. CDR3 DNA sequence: TGTGCCAGCAGTTTCGATAGGGGCACTGAAGCTTTCTTT. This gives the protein CASSFDRGTEAFF.

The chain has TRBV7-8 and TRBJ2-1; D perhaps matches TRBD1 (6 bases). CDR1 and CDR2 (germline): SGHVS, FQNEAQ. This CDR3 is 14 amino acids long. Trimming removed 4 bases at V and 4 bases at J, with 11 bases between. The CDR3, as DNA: TGTGCCAGCAGCTCAGGGGTCTTATACAATGAGCAGTTCTTC. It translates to CASSSGVLYNEQFF.

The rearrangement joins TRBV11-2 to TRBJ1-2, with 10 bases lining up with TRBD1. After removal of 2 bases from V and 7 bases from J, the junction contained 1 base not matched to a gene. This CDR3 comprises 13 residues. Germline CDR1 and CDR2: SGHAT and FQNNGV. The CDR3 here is CASSLRQGAGYTF. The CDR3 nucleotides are TGTGCCAGCAGCTTAAGACAGGGGGCTGGCTACACCTTC. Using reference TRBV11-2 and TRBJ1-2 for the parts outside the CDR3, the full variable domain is EAGVAQSPRYKIIEKRQSVAFWCNPISGHATLYWYQQILGQGPKLLIQFQNNGVVDDSQLPKDRFSAERLKGVDSTLKIQPAKLEDSAVYLCASSLRQGAGYTFGSGTRLTVV.

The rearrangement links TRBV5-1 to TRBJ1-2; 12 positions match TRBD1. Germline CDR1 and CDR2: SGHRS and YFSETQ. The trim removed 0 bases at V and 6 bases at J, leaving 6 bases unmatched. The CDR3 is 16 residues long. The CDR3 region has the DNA TGCGCCAGCAGCTTGGACCCGGGACAGGGGGCGGATGGCTACACCTTC. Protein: CASSLDPGQGADGYTF.

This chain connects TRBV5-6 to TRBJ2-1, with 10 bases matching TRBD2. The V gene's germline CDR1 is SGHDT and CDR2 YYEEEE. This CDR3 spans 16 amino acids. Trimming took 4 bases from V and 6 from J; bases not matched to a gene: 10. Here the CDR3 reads CASSPFLAGVGNEQFF. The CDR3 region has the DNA TGTGCCAGCAGCCCGTTTCTAGCGGGGGTCGGCAATGAGCAGTTCTTC.

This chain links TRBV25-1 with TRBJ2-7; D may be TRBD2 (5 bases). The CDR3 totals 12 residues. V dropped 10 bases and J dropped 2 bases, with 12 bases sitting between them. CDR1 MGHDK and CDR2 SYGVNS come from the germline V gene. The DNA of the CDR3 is TGTGCCACCGGGAAAGGACCCTACGAGCAGTACTTC. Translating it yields CATGKGPYEQYF.